This TCR beta chain was captured in a study of breast tumors, draining lymph nodes, adjacent tissues. For this clonotype: No antigen is known for it.

General study findings and limits: Data only fit, rather than demonstrated, lymph node origin of most tumor T cells.

Axillary draining lymph nodes of breast cancer patients supplied the node samples. TCRdb re-called the multiplex PCR reads through MiXCR, storing one row per CDR3 protein. The table records 150,000 to 250,000 distinct CDR3 sequences, approximately 31% of them present only once. Germline CDR1 and CDR2: SGHNT and YYREEE (reference sequence). CDR3 length: 14 amino acids. V lost 4 bases to trimming and J lost 3 bases; unmatched junction nucleotides: 6. Material: axillary lymph node tissue. The sequence was collected from a female donor with breast cancer. Some clones in this sample may be carry-over from other donors' samples. The chain recombines TRBV5-4 with TRBJ1-1; 7 nucleotides align to TRBD1. In DNA, the CDR3 is TGTGCCAGCAGCCACTGGGACAGACACACTGAAGCTTTCTTT. Translated, it gives CASSHWDRHTEAFF.